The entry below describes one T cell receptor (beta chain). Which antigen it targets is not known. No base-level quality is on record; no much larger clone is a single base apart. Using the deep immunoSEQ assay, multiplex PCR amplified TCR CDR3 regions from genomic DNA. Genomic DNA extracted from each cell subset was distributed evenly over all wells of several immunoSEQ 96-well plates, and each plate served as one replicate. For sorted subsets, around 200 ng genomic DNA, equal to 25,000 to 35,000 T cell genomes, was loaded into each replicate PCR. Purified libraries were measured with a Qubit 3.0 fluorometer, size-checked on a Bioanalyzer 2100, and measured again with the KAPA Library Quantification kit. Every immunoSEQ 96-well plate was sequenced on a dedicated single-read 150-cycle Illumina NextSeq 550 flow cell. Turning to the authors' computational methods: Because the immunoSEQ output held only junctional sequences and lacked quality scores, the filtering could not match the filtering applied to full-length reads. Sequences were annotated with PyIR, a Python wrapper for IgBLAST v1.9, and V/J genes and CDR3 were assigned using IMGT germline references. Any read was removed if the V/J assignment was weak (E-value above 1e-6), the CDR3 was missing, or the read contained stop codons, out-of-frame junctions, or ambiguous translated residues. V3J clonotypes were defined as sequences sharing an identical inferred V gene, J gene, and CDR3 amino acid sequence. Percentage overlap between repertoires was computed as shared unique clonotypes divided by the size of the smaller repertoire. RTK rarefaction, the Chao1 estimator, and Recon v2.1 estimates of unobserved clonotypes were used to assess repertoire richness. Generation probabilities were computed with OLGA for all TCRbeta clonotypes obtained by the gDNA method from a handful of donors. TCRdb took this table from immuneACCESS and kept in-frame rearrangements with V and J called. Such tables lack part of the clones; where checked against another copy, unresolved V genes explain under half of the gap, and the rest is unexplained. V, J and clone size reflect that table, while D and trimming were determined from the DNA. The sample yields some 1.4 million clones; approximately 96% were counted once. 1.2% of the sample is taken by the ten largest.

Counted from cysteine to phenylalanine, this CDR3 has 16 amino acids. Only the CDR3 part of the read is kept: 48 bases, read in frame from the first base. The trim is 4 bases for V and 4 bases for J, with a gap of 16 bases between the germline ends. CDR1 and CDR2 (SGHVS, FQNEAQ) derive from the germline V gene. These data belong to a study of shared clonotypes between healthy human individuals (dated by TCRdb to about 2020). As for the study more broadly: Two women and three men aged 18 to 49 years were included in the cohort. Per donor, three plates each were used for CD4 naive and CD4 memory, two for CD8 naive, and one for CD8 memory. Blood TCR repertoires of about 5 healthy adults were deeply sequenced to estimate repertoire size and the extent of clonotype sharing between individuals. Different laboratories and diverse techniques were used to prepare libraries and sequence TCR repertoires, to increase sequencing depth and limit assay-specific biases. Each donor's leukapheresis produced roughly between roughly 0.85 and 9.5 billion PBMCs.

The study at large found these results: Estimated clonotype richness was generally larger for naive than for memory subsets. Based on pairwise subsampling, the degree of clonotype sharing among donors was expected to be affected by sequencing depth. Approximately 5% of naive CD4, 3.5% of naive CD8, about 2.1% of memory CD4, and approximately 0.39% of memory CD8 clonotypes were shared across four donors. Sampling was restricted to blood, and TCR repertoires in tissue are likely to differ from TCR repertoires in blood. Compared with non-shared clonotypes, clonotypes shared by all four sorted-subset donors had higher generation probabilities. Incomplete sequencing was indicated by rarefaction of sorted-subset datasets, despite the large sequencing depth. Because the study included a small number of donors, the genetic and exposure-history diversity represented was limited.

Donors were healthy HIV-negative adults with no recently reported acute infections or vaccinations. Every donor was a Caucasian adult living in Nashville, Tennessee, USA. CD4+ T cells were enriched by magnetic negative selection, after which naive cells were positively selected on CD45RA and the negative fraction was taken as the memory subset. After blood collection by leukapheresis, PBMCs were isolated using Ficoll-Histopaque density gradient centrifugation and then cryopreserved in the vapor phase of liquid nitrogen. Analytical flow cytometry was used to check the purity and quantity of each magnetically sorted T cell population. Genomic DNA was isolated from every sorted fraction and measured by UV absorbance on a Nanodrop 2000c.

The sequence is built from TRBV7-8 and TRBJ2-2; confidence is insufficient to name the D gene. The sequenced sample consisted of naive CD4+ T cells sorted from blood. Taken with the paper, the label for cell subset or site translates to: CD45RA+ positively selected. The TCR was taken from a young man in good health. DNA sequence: TGTGCCAGCAGCTCCCCAGCCTCAACGACCACCGGGGAGCTGTTTTTT. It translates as CASSSPASTTTGELFF.